These 24 T cell receptor beta chains were all obtained from the same sample, sequenced in a study of a mutant IDH1 vaccine in newly diagnosed glioma. Time point described: baseline, week 1 (first vaccination visit). This sample's treatment: pre-vaccination baseline after standard-of-care therapy. Method: immunoSEQ multiplex PCR; TCRdb's copy keeps in-frame clones and lacks some. This table holds some 90,000 clones, over 75% found once. The sequences come from PBMCs, collected from a glioma patient treated with radiotherapy, temozolomide or both. The receptors shown here come from a man in his forties with glioma. Some clones in this sample may be carry-over from other donors' samples.

The genes are TRBV6-5 and TRBJ1-2, with D hard to call. Germline lookup yields CDR1 MNHEY and CDR2 SVGAGI. The CDR3 runs 14 residues. The V gene lost 1 base and the J gene lost 4 bases, with 10 bases spanning the gap. CDR3 loop: CASSYLSATYGYTF. The CDR3 coding sequence is TGTGCCAGCAGTTACTTATCAGCGACCTATGGCTACACCTTC.

This sequence joins TRBV6-5 and TRBJ1-2; possible D gene TRBD1, 6 bases. This CDR3 is 15 amino acids long. The germline V gene has CDR1 MNHEY and CDR2 SVGAGI. V was cut by 3 bases and J by 3 bases, with 14 bases left in between. The CDR3 is CASSYSRGSHYGYTF. The CDR3, as DNA: TGTGCCAGCAGTTATTCCAGGGGCAGCCACTATGGCTACACCTTC.

This clone was observed a single time. The V and J genes are TRBV30 and TRBJ1-1; the D is unclear. Germline V gene lookup returns CDR1 GTSNPN and CDR2 SVGIG (reference sequence). CDR3 length: 13 amino acids. V lost 2 bases and J 5 bases, leaving 12 bases between the germline ends. CDR3 nucleotides: TGTGCCTGGAGTCGGGCGGGAGGAACTGAAGCTTTCTTT. This translates into CAWSRAGGTEAFF.

The rearrangement joins TRBV13 to TRBJ1-1; D is unclear. The CDR3 sequence is 16 residues long. V lost 1 base, J lost 0 bases, and 12 bases lay in between. Germline V CDR1 and CDR2: PRHDT, FYEKMQ (reference sequence). CDR3 loop: CASSLDGGGVNTEAFF. The CDR3 nucleotides read TGTGCCAGCAGCTTAGATGGAGGCGGGGTGAACACTGAAGCTTTCTTT. The whole variable domain, remainder taken from reference TRBV13 and TRBJ1-1, is AAGVIQSPRHLIKEKRETATLKCYPIPRHDTVYWYQQGPGQDPQFLISFYEKMQSDKGSIPDRFSAQQFSDYHSELNMSSLELGDSALYFCASSLDGGGVNTEAFFGQGTRLTVV.

The rearrangement joins TRBV15 to TRBJ2-3; D is uncertain. The length of the CDR3 is 15 residues. CDR1 and CDR2 from the germline V gene are LNHNV and YYDKDF (reference sequence). V lost 1 base, J lost 0 bases, and 8 bases lay in between. The CDR3 bases are TGTGCCACCAGCAGAGTAGCAGAAAGCACAGATACGCAGTATTTT. It encodes CATSRVAESTDTQYF.

Only a few counts were recorded for this clone. The chain's CDR3 is CSVGGQNTEAFF. CDR3 coding DNA: TGCAGCGTGGGGGGACAGAACACTGAAGCTTTCTTT. The J gene is TRBJ1-1, the V gene TRBV29-1, with D perhaps matching TRBD1 (6 bases). The V gene lost 6 bases and the J gene lost 1 base, with 9 bases spanning the gap. The CDR3 runs 12 residues. The germline CDR1 and CDR2 sequences are SQVTM and ANQGSEA.

This chain connects TRBV5-4 to TRBJ1-4; no clear D gene. The CDR3 has 12 residues. Germline CDR1 SGHNT, CDR2 YYREEE (reference sequence). V was cut by 9 bases and J by 6 bases, with 12 bases left in between. CDR3 DNA: TGTGCCACCGGTCAGGTAGATGAAAAACTGTTTTTT. It translates to CATGQVDEKLFF.

Turning to this clone: This sequence may be a read error, since a much larger clone differs from it by one base. The rearrangement links TRBV5-1 to TRBJ1-1; D is unclear. CDR3 size: 11 residues. The germline CDR1 and CDR2 sequences are SGHRS and YFSETQ. Trimming stripped 1 base from V and 2 bases from J, with 0 bases between. This chain's CDR3 is CASSLNTEAFF. In DNA, the CDR3 is TGCGCCAGCAGCTTGAACACTGAAGCTTTCTTT.

This chain joins TRBV6-1 and TRBJ1-2; D uncertain. CDR3 length: 16 amino acids. Germline CDR1 and CDR2: MNHNS and SASEGT. Between the trimmed V and J ends, which lost 0 bases and 4 bases, there was a span of 15 bases. As DNA, the CDR3 is TGTGCCAGCAGTGAAGCGCAAGGAGTAGCGCCCTATGGCTACACCTTC. Its translation: CASSEAQGVAPYGYTF.

Only one count was recorded for this clone. This chain connects TRBV4-1 to TRBJ1-4, with 8 nucleotides matching TRBD1. The CDR3 runs to 14 residues. Germline CDR1 MGHRA, CDR2 YSYEKL. V lost 1 base to trimming and J lost 9 bases; unmatched junction nucleotides: 4. Here the CDR3 DNA reads TGCGCCAGCAGCCAAGCCGGGACAGGCAAAAAACTGTTTTTT. Translating it yields CASSQAGTGKKLFF.

This clone was observed a single time. This sequence joins TRBV5-1 and TRBJ1-1, with a possible D match to TRBD1 (6 bases). Trimming cost V 2 bases and J 0 bases, with 14 bases left between them. Germline-derived CDR1 and CDR2 are SGHRS and YFSETQ. The CDR3 loop spans 16 amino acids. CDR3 coding DNA: TGCGCCAGCAGCTTACAGGGAGGGGGGATGAACACTGAAGCTTTCTTT. This gives the protein CASSLQGGGMNTEAFF.

V and J are TRBV7-9 and TRBJ1-4; 7 nucleotides line up with TRBD1. This CDR3 comprises 14 residues. Unmatched junction bases numbered 8, after V lost 5 bases and J lost 8 bases. From germline, CDR1 is SEHNR and CDR2 FQNEAQ (reference sequence). The CDR3 nucleotides read TGTGCCAGCAGCCCGATTACAGGGGCCGAAAAACTGTTTTTT. Its protein product is CASSPITGAEKLFF. The entire variable domain, with the rest obtained from reference TRBV7-9 and TRBJ1-4, is as follows: DTGVSQNPRHKITKRGQNVTFRCDPISEHNRLYWYRQTLGQGPEFLTYFQNEAQLEKSRLLSDRFSAERPKGSFSTLEIQRTEQGDSAMYLCASSPITGAEKLFFGSGTQLSVL.

This clone occurred a few times. The chain recombines TRBV5-1 with TRBJ2-5; 10 bases agree with TRBD1. The length of the CDR3 is 14 residues. Germline CDR1 is SGHRS and CDR2 is YFSETQ. The V segment lost 2 bases and the J segment 3 bases; nucleotides outside the gene matches: 1. The CDR3 sequence: CASSFGTGEETQYF. The CDR3 region has the DNA TGCGCCAGCAGCTTCGGGACAGGGGAAGAGACCCAGTACTTC.

The chain joins TRBV6-1 to TRBJ2-2, with 9 bases fitting TRBD1. Germline V gives CDR1 MNHNS, CDR2 SASEGT. V gave up 6 bases and J gave up 4 bases; unmatched junction bases: 3. CDR3 length equals 14 residues. The CDR3 sequence: CASSRDRVTGELFF. The CDR3 coding sequence is TGTGCCAGCAGCCGGGACAGGGTCACCGGGGAGCTGTTTTTT.

The chain recombines TRBV5-1 with TRBJ2-5, with 9 nucleotides matching TRBD1. The CDR3 is 15 amino acids. Germline CDR1 SGHRS, CDR2 YFSETQ. J was trimmed by 4 bases and V by 6 bases; bases with no gene match: 10. CDR3 loop: CASTEGTGRGETQYF. The CDR3 nucleotides are TGCGCCAGCACCGAGGGGACAGGGCGGGGAGAGACCCAGTACTTC.

This chain joins TRBV29-1 and TRBJ1-4; 9 nucleotides line up with TRBD1. Trimming removed 7 bases from V and 7 bases from J; junction bases left unmatched: 4. The CDR3 length is 12 residues. Germline CDR1 reads SQVTM; CDR2 reads ANQGSEA. The CDR3 sequence: CSAGQGSEKLFF. For the CDR3, the DNA is TGCAGCGCTGGACAGGGGAGTGAAAAACTGTTTTTT.

The chain employs TRBV4-1 and TRBJ1-4, with D possibly being TRBD1 (5 bases). Germline CDR1 and CDR2: MGHRA and YSYEKL. This CDR3 is 14 amino acids long. Trimming cost V 5 bases and J 8 bases, with 15 bases left between them. CDR3 protein: CASSSRTKGEKLFF. The CDR3 DNA reads as TGCGCCAGCAGCTCCCGGACAAAAGGGGAAAAACTGTTTTTT.

This clone was seen only a few times. The chain employs TRBV19 and TRBJ1-1; TRBD1 might be the D (5 bases). The CDR3 is 15 amino acids. The V gene's germline CDR1 is LNHDA and CDR2 SQIVND (reference sequence). Trimming left V 6 bases short and J 5 bases short, with 19 bases between. CDR3 sequence reads: CASSEVRGRRTEAFF. The CDR3, as DNA: TGTGCCAGTAGCGAAGTCCGGGGCAGGCGTACTGAAGCTTTCTTT. The full variable domain, completed using reference TRBV19 and TRBJ1-1, is DGGITQSPKYLFRKEGQNVTLSCEQNLNHDAMYWYRQDPGQGLRLIYYSQIVNDFQKGDIAEGYSVSREKKESFPLTVTSAQKNPTAFYLCASSEVRGRRTEAFFGQGTRLTVV.

V and J are TRBV27 and TRBJ2-7; D perhaps matches TRBD2 (6 bases). This CDR3 comprises 14 residues. Germline V gene lookup returns CDR1 MNHEY and CDR2 SMNVEV (reference sequence). The V end lost 4 bases, the J end lost 6 bases, and 16 bases lay between the germline ends. CDR3 bases: TGTGCCAGCAGTTGGCGCCGCGTGGGGGGCGAGCAGTACTTC. Translated, it gives CASSWRRVGGEQYF.

The rearrangement links TRBV19 to TRBJ1-5; 9 nucleotides line up with TRBD1. Per the germline V gene, CDR1 is LNHDA and CDR2 is SQIVND (reference sequence). The junction had 6 bases not matched to a gene; V was cut back by 5 bases and J by 7 bases. CDR3 length: 14 amino acids. The CDR3 protein is CASSQQGAGQPQHF. CDR3 nucleotide sequence: TGTGCCAGTAGTCAACAGGGGGCAGGACAGCCCCAGCATTTT.

V and J are TRBV4-1 and TRBJ2-7; 9 bases are a match to TRBD1. CDR3 length: 15 residues. The germline CDR1 and CDR2 sequences are MGHRA and YSYEKL. Trimming removed 1 base from V and 4 bases from J; junction bases left unmatched: 5. The CDR3 nucleotides read TGCGCCAGCAGCCAAGGGTGGGACAGGGCTTACGAGCAGTACTTC. Residues: CASSQGWDRAYEQYF.

V usage is TRBV7-9 and J usage is TRBJ1-3; 7 nucleotides align to TRBD1. Trimming took 4 bases from V and 3 from J; bases not matched to a gene: 9. The CDR3 spans 16 residues. CDR1 and CDR2 from the germline V gene are SEHNR and FQNEAQ (reference sequence). The CDR3 protein is CASSSPPRGIGNTIYF. DNA for the CDR3: TGTGCCAGCAGCTCCCCACCCAGGGGGATTGGAAACACCATATATTTT.

The V call is TRBV7-9, the J call TRBJ2-5; D unresolved. V gave up 1 base and J gave up 1 base, with 10 bases separating them. This CDR3 has 15 amino acids. Looked up from germline, CDR1 is SEHNR and CDR2 is FQNEAQ (reference sequence). In DNA, the CDR3 is TGTGCCAGCAGCTTAGAGAACACTGCCCAAGAGACCCAGTACTTC. Its protein is CASSLENTAQETQYF.

This chain links TRBV5-4 with TRBJ1-2, with D possibly TRBD1 on 6 matching bases. CDR3 length: 15 residues. The germline gives CDR1 SGHNT, CDR2 YYREEE (reference sequence). V was cut by 0 bases and J by 4 bases, with 13 bases left in between. The CDR3 nucleotides read TGTGCCAGCAGCTTGGGGCAGGGGATGGGCTATGGCTACACCTTC. It codes for CASSLGQGMGYGYTF.